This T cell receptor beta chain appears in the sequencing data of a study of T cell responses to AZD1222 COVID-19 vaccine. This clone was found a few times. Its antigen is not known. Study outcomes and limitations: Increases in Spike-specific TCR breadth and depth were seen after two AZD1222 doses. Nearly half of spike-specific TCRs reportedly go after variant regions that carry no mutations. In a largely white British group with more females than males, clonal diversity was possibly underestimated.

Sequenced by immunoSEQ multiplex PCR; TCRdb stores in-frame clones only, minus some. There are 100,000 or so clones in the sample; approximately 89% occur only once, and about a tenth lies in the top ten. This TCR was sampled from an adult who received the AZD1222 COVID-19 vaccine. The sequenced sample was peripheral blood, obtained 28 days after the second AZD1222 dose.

CDR3 coding DNA: TGTGCCAGCAGCTTAGGACCGCAGAGGACAGAAAATAATTCACCCCTCCACTTT. Amino acid sequence: CASSLGPQRTENNSPLHF. The chain has TRBV7-8 and TRBJ1-6; D might be TRBD1 (6 bases). Germline V gene lookup returns CDR1 SGHVS and CDR2 FQNEAQ. Trimming left V 1 base short and J 5 bases short, with 18 bases between. The CDR3 sequence is 18 residues long.